This TCR beta chain was identified during a study of blood T cell repertoires in COVID-19. Only a few counts were recorded for this clone. Seattle's enrolled individuals joined amid active infection and were then monitored longitudinally. This CDR3 contains 16 residues. The V gene lost 6 bases and the J gene lost 4 bases, with 21 bases spanning the gap. Germline CDR1 LNHDA, CDR2 SQIVND (reference sequence). Sequencing was performed with immunoSEQ multiplex PCR; in TCRdb, only in-frame clones are kept and a portion is missing. The sample carries some 200,000 clones, approximately 80% recorded once. The source is a woman aged 70 to 79 with COVID-19, enrolled during active disease. The sample taken for sequencing was peripheral blood. The gene calls are TRBV19 and TRBJ1-1; no reliable D call. CDR3 nucleotides: TGTGCCAGTAGCCGATTCCGGGAATCCTTGGGCACTGAAGCTTTCTTT. It translates to CASSRFRESLGTEAFF.